One T cell receptor (beta chain) is described in this entry. Isolation recovered at least 6.5 million PBMCs from every sample. Germline V lookup: CDR1 KGHSH, CDR2 LQKENI. The CDR3 extends over 14 amino acids. With V trimmed by 3 bases and J by 7 bases, 8 bases remained unmatched. The authors ran a second PCR of about 7 to 12 cycles using a sample-barcoded 5' primer and a J-beta primer mix. Each CDR3 protein is one row after TCRdb ran MiXCR on the 5' RACE reads. The sample includes 1.5 million to 2 million distinct CDR3 sequences, about 30% of them seen just once. These data belong to a study of blood T cells in healthy people across ages.

The J gene is TRBJ2-5, the V gene TRBV18; 7 nucleotides align to TRBD2. The sequence was obtained from a woman aged 25-40 years in good health. The sequenced sample consisted of blood. The CDR3 nucleotides read TGTGCCAGCTCACCTGGACTAGAAATAGGGACCCAGTACTTC. Its translation is CASSPGLEIGTQYF.